This T cell receptor beta chain was identified in a study of T cells in Graves' hyperthyroidism and ophthalmopathy. On the study more broadly: Staff took peripheral blood when the initial diagnosis was made, before any treatment began.

Germline V gene data show CDR1 as MNHNY and CDR2 as SVGAGI (reference sequence). This CDR3 is built from 16 residues. The V gene end was trimmed by 0 bases and the J gene end by 6 bases; junction bases not matched to a gene: 5. This clonotype came up a few times. Its antigen is undetermined. Study conclusions and caveats: Expanded thyroid clonotypes (above 0.001) were mostly also found in blood. From stable hyperthyroidism, ophthalmopathy was set apart by a 13 V-J model.

Researchers amplified the TCR beta CDR3 regions from RNA transcripts. First-round RT-PCR with HTBI primers amplified the TCR CDR3 region. From the multiplex PCR reads, TCRdb called clonotypes with MiXCR, one entry per CDR3 protein. The table shows about 400,000 distinct CDR3 sequences, with roughly 14% occurring only once. Sequencing used blood. V is TRBV6-6 and J is TRBJ1-5, with 10 bases matching TRBD1. This receptor was obtained from a man between 18 and 35 years old with Graves' ophthalmopathy. The chain's CDR3 is CASSYSRTGGSQPQHF. The DNA of the CDR3 is TGTGCCAGCAGTTACTCTAGGACAGGGGGGAGTCAGCCCCAGCATTTT.